This T cell receptor (beta chain) was recorded in a study of T cell repertoires in cytomegalovirus infection. Study in general: Peptides in the study included HLA-C-restricted and HLA-B-restricted CMV epitopes. It was the public TCR beta signatures that indicated both CMV infection and matching HLA type. Study observations and caveats: Across the ex vivo response, the dominant clonotypes were HLA-C-restricted CMV-specific TCR beta clonotypes. Summed public TCR beta family frequency identified CMV carriers bearing the relevant HLA.

MiXCR was run by TCRdb on the reads, yielding one entry per CDR3 protein. The data contain roughly 350,000 distinct CDR3 sequences, about 35% of them singletons. At least ten counts were recorded for this clonotype. Antigen unknown. The V gene's germline CDR1 is SGHTA and CDR2 FQGNSA. The CDR3 has 13 residues. Unmatched junction bases numbered 2, after V lost 4 bases and J lost 5 bases. The sequence derives from a human donor in good health (CMV status not recorded). Some clones in this sample may be carry-over from other donors' samples. The starting material was cultured PBMCs, obtained from culture after CMV antigen stimulation. The V call is TRBV7-2, the J call TRBJ1-2; 9 bases agree with TRBD1. The CDR3 DNA reads TGTGCCAGCAGCTCGGGACAGGGATATGGCTACACCTTC. Residues: CASSSGQGYGYTF. Together with reference TRBV7-2 and TRBJ1-2, the CDR3 gives the full variable domain: GAGVSQSPSNKVTEKGKDVELRCDPISGHTALYWYRQSLGQGLEFLIYFQGNSAPDKSGLPSDRFSAERTGGSVSTLTIQRTQQEDSAVYLCASSSGQGYGYTFGSGTRLTVV.